This T cell receptor (beta chain) comes out of a study of blood T cells in healthy people across ages. General study findings and limits: Long-lived donors carried more naive CD4+ cells and greater diversity than aged donors.

From germline, CDR1 is MNHEY and CDR2 SVGEGT. Trimming took off 2 bases at V and 8 bases at J, with 15 bases between the two ends. The CDR3 spans 14 residues. Alongside a J-beta primer mix, a sample-barcoded 5' primer served in a second PCR lasting about 6 to 12 cycles. Researchers report that a template-switch adaptor with 12 random nucleotides tagged each cDNA molecule. TCRdb re-derived calls from the 5' RACE reads in MiXCR, one entry per CDR3 protein. This sample has 720,000 or so distinct CDR3 sequences, with less than 45% found just once. A remark on this clonotype: What it binds is not known.

The sample consisted of blood. The TCR comes from an elderly man in good health. V and J are TRBV6-2 or TRBV6-3 and TRBJ1-2, with D unresolved. CDR3 residues: CASSYEVRYGGYTF. As DNA, the CDR3 is TGTGCCAGCAGTTACGAAGTACGATACGGGGGCTACACCTTC.